Listed below are T cell receptor beta chains from one sample, sequenced in a study of cytomegalovirus exposure and HLA in healthy donors. The assay was immunoSEQ multiplex PCR, and TCRdb's table has in-frame clones only and misses some. The table lists about 180,000 clones, 76% of them singletons. Sequenced input: PBMCs. Receptor source: a man younger than 35 in good health and CMV-seronegative. Both conserved end residues are part of each CDR3. D genes are given only for firm matches. Expanded clones get a size class; other rows say once, few or many, or leave the size out.

NA,NA,TRBV28,TRBJ2-6,TGTGCCAGCAAATTTACCGGAGCTGGGGCCAACGTCCTGACTTTC,CASKFTGAGANVLTF
NA,few,TRBV19,TRBJ1-6,TGTGCCAGTAGTCTCCAGGGGTATTCTTCACCCCTCCACTTT,CASSLQGYSSPLHF
NA,NA,TRBV10-2,TRBJ2-1,TGCGCCAGCAGTGAAGCCCCCGCCGACTGGCTCGGGAACAATGAGCAGTTCTTC,CASSEAPADWLGNNEQFF
TRBD1,NA,TRBV6-6,TRBJ1-4,TGTGCCACAACCGGGACAGGGAATCGGGGACTGTTTTTT,CATTGTGNRGLFF
NA,NA,TRBV12-5,TRBJ1-5,TGTGCTAGTCCCCGAGGGGGGGGCGATCAGCCCCAGCATTTT,CASPRGGGDQPQHF
NA,NA,TRBV18,TRBJ1-4,TGTGCCAGCTCAAAGACTGCAACTAATGAAAAACTGTTTTTT,CASSKTATNEKLFF
TRBD2,NA,TRBV5-1,TRBJ2-2,TGCGCCAGCATCGGACTAGCGGGGAACACCGGGGAGCTGTTTTTT,CASIGLAGNTGELFF
NA,few,TRBV2,TRBJ2-5,TGTGCCAGCACACCTCGGGGGAAAGAGACCCAGTACTTC,CASTPRGKETQYF
NA,NA,TRBV12-5,TRBJ2-7,TGTGCTAGTGGTCCCGACTTGTACGAGCAGTACTTC,CASGPDLYEQYF
NA,NA,TRBV7-8,TRBJ1-1,TGTGCCAGCAGCTTAGGCTACCCGTATACCACTGAAGCTTTCTTT,CASSLGYPYTTEAFF
NA,NA,TRBV25-1,TRBJ1-6,TGTGCCAGCAGTGCCACAGGGATCCATAATTCACCCCTCCACTTT,CASSATGIHNSPLHF
NA,NA,TRBV4-1,TRBJ2-6,TGCGCCAGCAGCCCACCTCCCCCGAAGACATTTTCCTCTGGGGCCAACGTCCTGACTTTC,CASSPPPPKTFSSGANVLTF
TRBD1,NA,TRBV2,TRBJ1-4,TGTGCCAGCAGTCTAACCGGGACAGGGGGGGAAAAACTGTTTTTT,CASSLTGTGGEKLFF